The 22 T cell receptor beta chains below come from one sample, sequenced in a study of OX40 agonist ivuxolimab in advanced cancers. Method: immunoSEQ multiplex PCR; TCRdb's copy keeps in-frame clones and lacks some. The sample contains approximately 82,000 clones, around 92% of which appear only once. The source material was CD4+ or CD8+ T cells sorted from blood, sampled in a trial of the OX40 agonist ivuxolimab. The receptors were sampled from an adult with an advanced solid tumor such as melanoma, head and neck, liver or kidney cancer.

This clone occurred a few times. The same CDR3 also results from other DNA sequences found in this sample. The CDR3 DNA reads TGTGCCAGCAGCTCGGGACAGGGGTTAGAAAAACTGTTTTTT. Residues: CASSSGQGLEKLFF. The chain carries TRBV7-9 and TRBJ1-4, with 10 bases that match TRBD1. The germline V gene encodes CDR1 SEHNR and CDR2 FQNEAQ (reference sequence). CDR3 length: 14 amino acids. Losses at the gene ends were 4 bases for V and 8 bases for J; bases not matched to a gene: 4.

This chain links TRBV2 with TRBJ2-3; TRBD1 agrees at 7 bases. The CDR3 runs to 14 residues. Germline CDR1 is SNHLY and CDR2 is FYNNEI. V shed 4 bases and J 1 base; nucleotides not matched to a gene: 2. CDR3 bases: TGTGCCAGCAGTGGACAGGGACGCACAGATACGCAGTATTTT. Amino acids: CASSGQGRTDTQYF.

The V gene is TRBV2, the J gene TRBJ2-1; TRBD2 agrees at 8 bases. Looked up from germline, CDR1 is SNHLY and CDR2 is FYNNEI. CDR3 size: 14 residues. After removal of 5 bases from V and 4 bases from J, the junction contained 4 bases not matched to a gene. As DNA, the CDR3 is TGTGCCAGCAGTATTAGCGGGACGTACAATGAGCAGTTCTTC. This codes for CASSISGTYNEQFF.

This clone was detected once. The chain carries TRBV10-3 and TRBJ2-2; maybe TRBD2 (5 bases). V dropped 10 bases and J dropped 1 base, with 13 bases sitting between them. CDR3 size: 14 residues. The germline CDR1 and CDR2 sequences are ENHRY and SYGVKD. In nucleotides, the CDR3 is TGTGCCACCTCCTGGGCGGGGAACACCGGGGAGCTGTTTTTT. Residues: CATSWAGNTGELFF.

The chain couples TRBV18 to TRBJ1-4; D is unclear. Trimming removed 6 bases from V and 0 bases from J, with 8 bases in between. Germline lookup yields CDR1 KGHSH and CDR2 LQKENI. CDR3 length equals 14 residues. CDR3 amino acids: CASSSIATNEKLFF. DNA for the CDR3: TGTGCCAGCTCCTCTATTGCAACTAATGAAAAACTGTTTTTT.

The chain has TRBV5-1 and TRBJ1-4; 7 bases agree with TRBD1. The ends lost 2 bases at V and 4 bases at J; junction bases unmatched: 8. The CDR3 is 16 amino acids. CDR1 and CDR2 (germline): SGHRS, YFSETQ. CDR3 DNA sequence: TGCGCCAGCAGCTTTGACCCAGGGGGTCTTAATGAAAAACTGTTTTTT. Residues: CASSFDPGGLNEKLFF.

This chain connects TRBV5-6 to TRBJ2-7, with TRBD2 as a possible D gene (6 bases). CDR3 length: 13 amino acids. Germline CDR1 SGHDT, CDR2 YYEEEE. V lost 7 bases and J lost 0, with 11 bases in between. CDR3 loop: CASGRRGSYEQYF. The CDR3 DNA reads as TGTGCCAGCGGCCGGCGGGGCTCCTACGAGCAGTACTTC.

V is TRBV4-1 and J is TRBJ2-7; 8 bases map to TRBD2. CDR1 MGHRA and CDR2 YSYEKL come from the germline V gene. This CDR3 contains 15 residues. The V and J ends lost 1 base and 6 bases, in that order; junction bases with no gene match: 8. CDR3 sequence reads: CASSQVGGGRAEQYF. In nucleotides, the CDR3 is TGCGCCAGCAGCCAAGTCGGGGGGGGGCGGGCCGAGCAGTACTTC.

This clone was picked up one time. The chain employs TRBV12-5 and TRBJ2-2; 9 bases are a match to TRBD1. The CDR3 covers 18 residues. Germline lookup yields CDR1 LGHNT and CDR2 FRNRAP. V trimming: 7 bases; J trimming: 3 bases; junction bases outside the gene matches: 15. The CDR3 nucleotides read TGTGCTAGTGCGCTTGCGGGACAGGGTGTGGGGCACACCGGGGAGCTGTTTTTT. Residues: CASALAGQGVGHTGELFF.

This clone was seen more than once but under ten times. This chain joins TRBV27 and TRBJ2-1, with D possibly TRBD2 on 5 matching bases. CDR3 length: 14 residues. The V gene lost 6 bases and the J gene lost 4 bases, with 13 bases spanning the gap. Germline V gene data show CDR1 as MNHEY and CDR2 as SMNVEV (reference sequence). DNA for the CDR3: TGTGCCAGCAGCGTTATACGGGATTACAATGAGCAGTTCTTC. Its translation: CASSVIRDYNEQFF.

The chain couples TRBV7-3 to TRBJ2-5; D not certain. Germline V gene sequence: CDR1 SGHTA, CDR2 FQGTGA. This CDR3 region has 15 residues. V was pared by 0 bases and J by 5 bases, with 13 bases between. Written as DNA, the CDR3 is TGTGCCAGCAGCTTAACGTATGGTGCTACTGAGACCCAGTACTTC. Protein: CASSLTYGATETQYF.

V gene TRBV12-5 combines with J gene TRBJ2-1; 13 bases fit TRBD2. This CDR3 region has 17 residues. Germline CDR1 LGHNT, CDR2 FRNRAP. V was pared by 1 base and J by 6 bases, with 6 bases of the junction left unmatched. In DNA form, the CDR3 reads TGTGCTAGTGGTTTGGCCCCTACTAGCGGGGGGGCCAATGAGCAGTTCTTC. This translates into CASGLAPTSGGANEQFF.

The rearrangement uses TRBV5-1 and TRBJ2-2, with TRBD2 as a possible D gene (6 bases). The germline V gene has CDR1 SGHRS and CDR2 YFSETQ. The ends were cut back, 7 bases at V and 4 bases at J, with 17 bases in the middle. The CDR3 consists of 15 residues. The CDR3 DNA is TGCGCCAGCTATACCGGGACTCTCCCCACCGGGGAGCTGTTTTTT. Translated: CASYTGTLPTGELFF. The whole variable domain, remainder taken from reference TRBV5-1 and TRBJ2-2, is KAGVTQTPRYLIKTRGQQVTLSCSPISGHRSVSWYQQTPGQGLQFLFEYFSETQRNKGNFPGRFSGRQFSNSRSEMNVSTLELGDSALYLCASYTGTLPTGELFFGEGSRLTVL.

This clone was detected once. The V and J genes are TRBV2 and TRBJ2-1; TRBD2 aligns across 9 bases. CDR1 is SNHLY and CDR2 is FYNNEI in the germline V gene. V shed 3 bases and J 8 bases; nucleotides not matched to a gene: 5. The CDR3 contains 14 residues. CDR3 DNA sequence: TGTGCCAGCAGTGAGTTTAGCGGGAGTGATGAGCAGTTCTTC. Translated: CASSEFSGSDEQFF.

J is TRBJ2-5 and V is TRBV6-5; a weak D match, TRBD2 (5 bases). Between the trimmed V and J ends, which lost 7 bases and 1 base, there was a span of 10 bases. The CDR3 has 13 residues. Germline V gene sequence: CDR1 MNHEY, CDR2 SVGAGI. The CDR3 reads CASTRTVQETQYF. The CDR3 nucleotides are TGTGCCAGCACCCGGACTGTCCAAGAGACCCAGTACTTC.

This rearrangement joins TRBV9 to TRBJ2-5; D gene uncertain. The germline V gene encodes CDR1 SGDLS and CDR2 YYNGEE. The V and J ends lost 4 bases and 4 bases respectively, with 5 bases between them. CDR3 length equals 11 residues. The CDR3 spells CASSIRETQYF. CDR3 in DNA: TGTGCCAGCAGCATCAGAGAGACCCAGTACTTC. Filled out from reference TRBV9 and TRBJ2-5, the complete variable domain reads DSGVTQTPKHLITATGQRVTLRCSPRSGDLSVYWYQQSLDQGLQFLIQYYNGEERAKGNILERFSAQQFPDLHSELNLSSLELGDSALYFCASSIRETQYFGPGTRLLVL.

The chain couples TRBV2 to TRBJ1-2, with D perhaps TRBD1 (6 bases). V was trimmed by 5 bases and J by 1 base, leaving 11 bases between them. The germline V gene encodes CDR1 SNHLY and CDR2 FYNNEI. The CDR3 totals 14 residues. CDR3 residues: CASSKQGGNYGYTF. As DNA, the CDR3 is TGTGCCAGCAGTAAACAGGGCGGTAACTATGGCTACACCTTC.

This chain joins TRBV7-6 and TRBJ2-1, with D perhaps assigned TRBD1 or TRBD2 (6 bases each). This CDR3 comprises 16 residues. CDR1 is SGHVS and CDR2 is FNYEAQ in the germline V gene. V lost 0 bases and J lost 6, with 15 bases in between. The CDR3 coding sequence is TGTGCCAGCAGCTTAGCGCAAGGGGGGACGGGCAATGAGCAGTTCTTC. Translation gives CASSLAQGGTGNEQFF.

The genes are TRBV29-1 and TRBJ1-4; D is possibly TRBD1 (5 bases). Per the germline V gene, CDR1 is SQVTM and CDR2 is ANQGSEA. Trimming took off 6 bases at V and 8 bases at J, with 16 bases between the two ends. CDR3 length: 13 residues. In DNA form, the CDR3 reads TGCAGCGTGGGGGGTACAGCCGGGGAAAAACTGTTTTTT. It is translated as CSVGGTAGEKLFF. The entire variable domain, with the rest obtained from reference TRBV29-1 and TRBJ1-4, is as follows: SAVISQKPSRDICQRGTSLTIQCQVDSQVTMMFWYRQQPGQSLTLIATANQGSEATYESGFVIDKFPISRPNLTFSTLTVSNMSPEDSSIYLCSVGGTAGEKLFFGSGTQLSVL.

The table lists this clone with a few counts. J is TRBJ1-2 and V is TRBV2, with 7 bases that match TRBD1. Germline lookup yields CDR1 SNHLY and CDR2 FYNNEI. The CDR3 has 15 residues. The ends lost 6 bases at V and 0 bases at J; junction bases unmatched: 7. CDR3 loop: CASRLGTATNYGYTF. In nucleotides, the CDR3 is TGTGCCAGCAGGCTAGGGACAGCCACTAACTATGGCTACACCTTC.

This clone was seen once. The DNA of the CDR3 is TGTGCCAGCAGCGTATCCCAAAGGGGAAACACCATATATTTT. This sequence encodes CASSVSQRGNTIYF. The V and J genes are TRBV9 and TRBJ1-3, with D unclear. The CDR3 runs 14 residues. V lost 1 base and J 4 bases, leaving 9 bases between the germline ends. Looked up from germline, CDR1 is SGDLS and CDR2 is YYNGEE.

CDR3 loop: CASSQGSGGPNEQFF. CDR3 DNA sequence: TGTGCCAGCAGCCAAGGGAGCGGGGGCCCCAATGAGCAGTTCTTC. The chain couples TRBV4-2 to TRBJ2-1; 8 nucleotides match TRBD2. Germline lookup yields CDR1 LGHNA and CDR2 YNFKEQ. V lost 1 base, J lost 6 bases, and 5 bases stayed unmatched. The CDR3 runs to 15 residues.